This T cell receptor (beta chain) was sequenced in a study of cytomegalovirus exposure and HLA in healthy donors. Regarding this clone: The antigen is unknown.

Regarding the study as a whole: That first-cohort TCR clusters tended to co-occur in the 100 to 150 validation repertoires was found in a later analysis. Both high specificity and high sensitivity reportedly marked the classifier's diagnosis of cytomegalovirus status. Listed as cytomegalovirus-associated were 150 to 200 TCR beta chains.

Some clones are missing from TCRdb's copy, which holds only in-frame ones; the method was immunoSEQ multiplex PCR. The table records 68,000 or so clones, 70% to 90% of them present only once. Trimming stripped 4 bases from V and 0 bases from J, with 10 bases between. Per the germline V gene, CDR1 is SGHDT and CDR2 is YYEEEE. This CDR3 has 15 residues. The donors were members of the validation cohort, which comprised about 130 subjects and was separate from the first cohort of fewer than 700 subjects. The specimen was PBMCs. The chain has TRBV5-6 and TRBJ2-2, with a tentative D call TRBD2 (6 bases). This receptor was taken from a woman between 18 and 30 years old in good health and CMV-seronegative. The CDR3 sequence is CASSRGLTNTGELFF. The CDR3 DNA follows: TGTGCCAGCAGCAGGGGACTGACGAACACCGGGGAGCTGTTTTTT.